Included here is one TCR beta chain sequence, with context. TCRdb's table, derived via immunoSEQ multiplex PCR, lists solely in-frame clones and lacks some. Among nearly 110,000 clones listed, less than 80% were seen once. The record originates from a study of blood T cell repertoires in COVID-19. Study in general: Italy, Spain and the United States were the sources of the convalescent and acute COVID-19 samples. The cDNA or gDNA used as material had been derived from T cells, B-cell-depleted T cells, or PBMCs.

From germline, CDR1 is MNHEY and CDR2 SVGEGT. This CDR3 is built from 15 residues. The V gene end was trimmed by 5 bases and the J gene end by 4 bases; junction bases not matched to a gene: 8. The origin of this receptor is a man aged 80 or over with COVID-19, enrolled during active disease. The sequencing sample was made of peripheral blood. The chain couples TRBV6-2 or TRBV6-3 to TRBJ1-1, with 9 bases that match TRBD1. CDR3 amino acids: CASSGHTGGSTEAFF. CDR3 sequence (DNA): TGTGCCAGCAGTGGACACACAGGGGGCAGCACTGAAGCTTTCTTT.